A single sample gave rise to the 5 T cell receptor beta chains below, sequenced in a study of T cells in Graves' hyperthyroidism and ophthalmopathy. TCR beta CDR3 region amplification was performed from RNA transcripts. The HTBI set primed first-round TCR CDR3 RT-PCR. TCRdb reprocessed the multiplex PCR reads with MiXCR, giving one entry per CDR3 protein. The sample lists under 300,000 distinct CDR3 sequences, about 20% occurring once. Sequenced: blood. The receptors originated from a man aged 25 to 45 with Graves' ophthalmopathy.

This clonotype was counted a few times. Being one base from a much bigger clone, this may be a read error. Since no conserved phenylalanine or tryptophan closes the CDR3, a read error is the likely cause. This rearrangement joins TRBV30 to TRBJ1-5, with a weak D call TRBD1 (6 bases). This CDR3 contains 14 residues. The ends were cut back, 1 base at V and 2 bases at J, with 9 bases in the middle. CDR1 and CDR2 from the germline V gene are GTSNPN and SVGIG (reference sequence). The CDR3 sequence: CAWSGGGGNQPQHL. In DNA, the CDR3 is TGTGCCTGGAGTGGAGGGGGGGGCAATCAGCCCCAGCATCTT.

In this sample, this clonotype turned up many times. This rearrangement joins TRBV20-1 to TRBJ2-4; TRBD2 is a possible D gene (5 bases). Trimming pared 5 bases from V and 6 bases from J, leaving 14 bases between. Germline CDR1 DFQATT, CDR2 SNEGSKA (reference sequence). The CDR3 has 13 residues. CDR3 amino acids: CSAARGPVNIQYF. The CDR3 coding sequence is TGCAGTGCTGCACGAGGGCCAGTAAACATTCAGTACTTC.

The table lists this clonotype with a few counts. This CDR3 reads CSVGFLGQGADTQYF. CDR3 bases: TGCAGCGTTGGTTTCTTGGGACAGGGGGCAGATACGCAGTATTTT. The chain couples TRBV29-1 to TRBJ2-3, with TRBD1 identical over 11 bases. This CDR3 contains 15 residues. V dropped 4 bases and J dropped 4; count of bases not matched to a gene: 7. Per germline, CDR1 SQVTM and CDR2 ANQGSEA.

This clonotype was found many times. The chain combines TRBV3-1 with TRBJ1-5, with D perhaps matching TRBD1 (6 bases). Looked up from germline, CDR1 is LGHDT and CDR2 is YNNKEL (reference sequence). This CDR3 has 15 amino acids. Trimming took 3 bases from V and 4 from J, leaving 13 bases between them. The CDR3 region is CASSHGTRGNQPQHF. The CDR3 DNA follows: TGTGCCAGCAGCCACGGGACACGGGGTAATCAGCCCCAGCATTTT.

This clonotype was counted only a few times. The chain is built from TRBV7-6 and TRBJ2-1, with TRBD2 identical over 7 bases. J lost 6 bases, V lost 1 base, and 6 bases had no gene match. The CDR3 loop spans 15 amino acids. Germline CDR1 SGHVS, CDR2 FNYEAQ. In DNA, the CDR3 is TGTGCCAGCAGCTTAGGAGCGGGATGGCTCAATGAGCAGTTCTTC. It specifies CASSLGAGWLNEQFF.